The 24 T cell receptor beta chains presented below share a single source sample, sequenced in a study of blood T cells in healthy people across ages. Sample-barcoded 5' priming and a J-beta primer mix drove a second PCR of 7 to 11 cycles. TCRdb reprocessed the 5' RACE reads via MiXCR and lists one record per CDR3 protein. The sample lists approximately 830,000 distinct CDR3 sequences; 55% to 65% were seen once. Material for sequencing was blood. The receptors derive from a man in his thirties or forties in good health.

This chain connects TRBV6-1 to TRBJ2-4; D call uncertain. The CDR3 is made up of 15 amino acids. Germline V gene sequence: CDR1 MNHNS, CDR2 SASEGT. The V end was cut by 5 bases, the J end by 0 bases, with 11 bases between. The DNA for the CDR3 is TGTGCCAGCAGTACGGAGCCGCTAGCCAAAAACATTCAGTACTTC. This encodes CASSTEPLAKNIQYF.

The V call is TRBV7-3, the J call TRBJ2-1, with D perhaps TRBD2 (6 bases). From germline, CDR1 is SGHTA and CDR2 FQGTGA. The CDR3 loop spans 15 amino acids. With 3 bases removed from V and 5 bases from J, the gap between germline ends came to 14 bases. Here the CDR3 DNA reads TGTGCCAGCAGCTTGGAGGGTTTCCCCAACAATGAGCAGTTCTTC. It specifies CASSLEGFPNNEQFF.

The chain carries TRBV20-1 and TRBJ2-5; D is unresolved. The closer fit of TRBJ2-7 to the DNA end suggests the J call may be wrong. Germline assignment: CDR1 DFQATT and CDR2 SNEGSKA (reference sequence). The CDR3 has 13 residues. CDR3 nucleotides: TGCAGTGCCAGTCCAAGGCAGCTCTACGAGCAGTACTTC. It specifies CSASPRQLYEQYF.

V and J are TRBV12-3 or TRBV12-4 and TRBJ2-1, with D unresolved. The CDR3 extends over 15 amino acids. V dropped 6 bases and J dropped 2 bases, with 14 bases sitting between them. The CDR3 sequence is CASSERTPTYNEQFF. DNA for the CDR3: TGTGCCAGCAGCGAACGGACCCCCACCTACAATGAGCAGTTCTTC.

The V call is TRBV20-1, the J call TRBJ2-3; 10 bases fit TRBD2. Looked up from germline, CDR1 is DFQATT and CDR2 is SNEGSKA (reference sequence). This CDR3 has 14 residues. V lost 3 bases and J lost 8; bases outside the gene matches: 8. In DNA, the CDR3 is TGCAGTGCTAGTAACCTAGCGGGAGTAGTTACGCAGTATTTT. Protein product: CSASNLAGVVTQYF.

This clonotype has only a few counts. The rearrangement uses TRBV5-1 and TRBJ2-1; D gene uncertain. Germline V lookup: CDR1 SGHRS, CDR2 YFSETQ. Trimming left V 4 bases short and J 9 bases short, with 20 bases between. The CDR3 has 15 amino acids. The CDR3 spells CASSLGGPELGEQFF. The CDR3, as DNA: TGCGCCAGCAGCCTGGGTGGCCCGGAACTGGGTGAGCAGTTCTTC.

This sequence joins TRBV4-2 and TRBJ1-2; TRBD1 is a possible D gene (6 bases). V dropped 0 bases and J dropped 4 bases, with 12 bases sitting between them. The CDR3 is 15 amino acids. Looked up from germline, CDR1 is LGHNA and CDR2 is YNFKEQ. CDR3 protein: CASSQERTAGYGYTF. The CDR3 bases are TGTGCCAGCAGCCAAGAACGGACAGCGGGCTATGGCTACACCTTC.

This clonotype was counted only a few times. CDR3 nucleotides: TGCGCCAGCAGCCAAGATTTGGGGTACAATAGCAATCAGCCCCAGCATTTT. This gives the protein CASSQDLGYNSNQPQHF. The rearrangement joins TRBV4-3 to TRBJ1-5; D gene unclear. Per germline, CDR1 LGHNA and CDR2 YSLEER. The CDR3 spans 17 residues. Trimming took off 0 bases at V and 0 bases at J, with 12 bases between the two ends.

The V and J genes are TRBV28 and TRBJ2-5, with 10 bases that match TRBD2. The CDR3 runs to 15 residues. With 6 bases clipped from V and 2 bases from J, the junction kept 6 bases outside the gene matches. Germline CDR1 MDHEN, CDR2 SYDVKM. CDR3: CASSPLAGEQETQYF. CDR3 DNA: TGTGCCAGCAGCCCTCTAGCGGGGGAACAAGAGACCCAGTACTTC.

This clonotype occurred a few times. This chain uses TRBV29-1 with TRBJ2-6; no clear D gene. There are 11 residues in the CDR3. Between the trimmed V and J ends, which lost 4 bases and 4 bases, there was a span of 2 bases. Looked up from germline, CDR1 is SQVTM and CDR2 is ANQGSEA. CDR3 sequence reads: CSVGGANVLTF. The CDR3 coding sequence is TGCAGCGTTGGGGGGGCCAACGTCCTGACTTTC.

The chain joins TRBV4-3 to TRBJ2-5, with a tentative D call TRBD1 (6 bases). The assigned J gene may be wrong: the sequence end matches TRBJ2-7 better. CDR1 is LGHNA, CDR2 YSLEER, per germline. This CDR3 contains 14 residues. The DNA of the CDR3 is TGCGCCAGCAGCAGCCGCACAGGGTTCTTCGAGCAGTACTTC. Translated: CASSSRTGFFEQYF.

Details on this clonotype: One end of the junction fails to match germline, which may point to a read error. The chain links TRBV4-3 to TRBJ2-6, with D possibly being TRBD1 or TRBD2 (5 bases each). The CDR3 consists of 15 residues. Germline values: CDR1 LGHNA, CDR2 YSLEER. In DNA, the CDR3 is TGCGCCAGCAGCCGCTGGGGGTCTGGGGCCATCGTCCTGACTTTC. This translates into CASSRWGSGAIVLTF.

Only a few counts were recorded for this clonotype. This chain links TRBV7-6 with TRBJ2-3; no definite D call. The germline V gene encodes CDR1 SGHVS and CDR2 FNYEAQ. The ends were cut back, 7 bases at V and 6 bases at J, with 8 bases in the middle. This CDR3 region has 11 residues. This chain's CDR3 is CASTYGDTQYF. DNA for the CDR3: TGTGCCAGCACCTATGGGGATACGCAGTATTTT.

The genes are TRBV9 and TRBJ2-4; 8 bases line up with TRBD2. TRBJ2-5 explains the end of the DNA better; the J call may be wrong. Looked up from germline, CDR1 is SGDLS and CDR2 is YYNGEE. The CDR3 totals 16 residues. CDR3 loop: CASSVGGAGGQETQYF. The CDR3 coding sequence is TGTGCCAGCAGCGTAGGCGGGGCGGGGGGACAAGAGACCCAGTACTTC.

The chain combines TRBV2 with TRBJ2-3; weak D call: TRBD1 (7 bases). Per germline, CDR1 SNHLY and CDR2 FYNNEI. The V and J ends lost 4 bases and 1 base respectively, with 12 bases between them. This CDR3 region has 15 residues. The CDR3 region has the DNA TGTGCCAGCAGTGTGGGCAGGGGGGGCACAGATACGCAGTATTTT. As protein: CASSVGRGGTDTQYF.

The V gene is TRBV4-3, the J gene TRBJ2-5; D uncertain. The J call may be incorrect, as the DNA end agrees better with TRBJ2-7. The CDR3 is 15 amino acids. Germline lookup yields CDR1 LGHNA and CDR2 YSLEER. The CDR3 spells CASSQEGPVLYEQYF. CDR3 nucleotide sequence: TGCGCCAGCAGCCAAGAAGGACCGGTTCTCTACGAGCAGTACTTC.

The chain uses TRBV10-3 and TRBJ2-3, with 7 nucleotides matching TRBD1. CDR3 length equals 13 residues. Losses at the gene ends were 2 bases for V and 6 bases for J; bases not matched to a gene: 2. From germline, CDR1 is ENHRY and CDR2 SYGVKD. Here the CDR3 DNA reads TGTGCCATCAGTGAGCCGGACAGGGATACGCAGTATTTT. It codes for CAISEPDRDTQYF.

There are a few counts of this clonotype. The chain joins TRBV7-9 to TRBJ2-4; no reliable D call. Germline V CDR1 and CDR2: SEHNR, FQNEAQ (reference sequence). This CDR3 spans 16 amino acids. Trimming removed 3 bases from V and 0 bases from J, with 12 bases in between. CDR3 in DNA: TGTGCCAGCAGCTTGACCGACTTACTAGCCAAAAACATTCAGTACTTC. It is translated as CASSLTDLLAKNIQYF. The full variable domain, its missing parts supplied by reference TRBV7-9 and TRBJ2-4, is DTGVSQNPRHKITKRGQNVTFRCDPISEHNRLYWYRQTLGQGPEFLTYFQNEAQLEKSRLLSDRFSAERPKGSFSTLEIQRTEQGDSAMYLCASSLTDLLAKNIQYFGAGTRLSVL.

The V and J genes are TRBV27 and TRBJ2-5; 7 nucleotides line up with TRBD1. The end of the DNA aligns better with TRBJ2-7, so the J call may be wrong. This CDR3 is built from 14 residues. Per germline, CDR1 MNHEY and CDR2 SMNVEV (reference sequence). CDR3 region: CASSLQGSHYEQYF. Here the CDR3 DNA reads TGTGCCAGCAGTCTACAGGGGAGCCACTACGAGCAGTACTTC.

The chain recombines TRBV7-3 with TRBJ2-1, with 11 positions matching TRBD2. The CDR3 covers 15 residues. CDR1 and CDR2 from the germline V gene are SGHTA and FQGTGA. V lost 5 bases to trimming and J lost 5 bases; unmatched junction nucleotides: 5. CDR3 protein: CASSRGLAVNNEQFF. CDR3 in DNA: TGTGCCAGCAGCCGGGGACTAGCGGTTAACAATGAGCAGTTCTTC.

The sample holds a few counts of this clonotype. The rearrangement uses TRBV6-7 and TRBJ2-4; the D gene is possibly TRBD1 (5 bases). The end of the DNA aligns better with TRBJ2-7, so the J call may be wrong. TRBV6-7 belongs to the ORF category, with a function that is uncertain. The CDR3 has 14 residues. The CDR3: CASSYGHRTYEQYF. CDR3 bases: TGTGCCAGCAGTTACGGACACAGGACCTACGAGCAGTACTTC.

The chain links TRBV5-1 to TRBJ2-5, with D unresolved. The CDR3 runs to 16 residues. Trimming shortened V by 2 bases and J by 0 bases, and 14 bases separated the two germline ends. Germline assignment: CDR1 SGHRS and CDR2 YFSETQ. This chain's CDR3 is CASSLSAYLNQETQYF. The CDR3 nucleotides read TGCGCCAGCAGCTTATCCGCCTATCTGAACCAAGAGACCCAGTACTTC.

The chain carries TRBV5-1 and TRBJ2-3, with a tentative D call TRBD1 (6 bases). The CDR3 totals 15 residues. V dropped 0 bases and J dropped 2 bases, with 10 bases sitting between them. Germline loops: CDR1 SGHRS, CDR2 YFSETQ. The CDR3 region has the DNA TGCGCCAGCAGCTTGGGGCAGGGGAACACAGATACGCAGTATTTT. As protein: CASSLGQGNTDTQYF.

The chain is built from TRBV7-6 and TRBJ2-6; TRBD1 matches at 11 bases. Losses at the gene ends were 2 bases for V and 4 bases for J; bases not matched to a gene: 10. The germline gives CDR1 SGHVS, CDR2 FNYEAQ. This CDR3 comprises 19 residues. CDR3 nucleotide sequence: TGTGCCAGCAGCTTAACCGGGACAGGGGGTTTGGCAGGGGCCAACGTCCTGACTTTC. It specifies CASSLTGTGGLAGANVLTF.